This T cell receptor (beta chain) was retrieved from a study of spatial heterogeneity in lung cancer (dated 2019 in TCRdb). Background for the entire study: Beta-chain transcripts were consistently detected in greater numbers than alpha-chain transcripts, which likely reflects a higher abundance of beta-chain transcripts. In the raw uncorrected reads, each unique combination of TCR and UMI appeared more than ten times on average. TCR alpha and beta repertoires were quantitatively compared across multiple tumor regions, matched nontumor lung and blood in non-small cell lung cancer. The study linked features of the TCR repertoire to counts of nonsynonymous mutations, which were determined by whole-exome sequencing of tumor tissue. At surgery, both alpha and beta chains were TCR-sequenced in 200 to 250 tumor regions, approximately 64 matched nontumor lung samples and a few dozen PBMC samples.

What the work shows at the level of the full study, not this receptor alone: Ubiquitous expanded tumor TCRs were found in blood more often at tumor resection than at routine follow-up. Additional single-cell paired TCR alpha and beta sequencing was considered necessary to confirm, at a functional level, the hypothesis that regional TCRs recognize regional mutations.

As to this clonotype: Its recognized antigen is unknown. Within one base of it there is no much larger clone, and no base qualities were kept.

Taken with the paper, the label for time point translates to: sample taken at primary tumor resection. The donors were about 71 patients from the lung TRACERx cohort who had early-stage, untreated non-small cell lung cancer. For TCR sequencing, whole RNA was extracted from tumor and nontumor lung tissue, or from cryopreserved PBMC samples, and no cell sorting was done. Only patients with enough RNA available from two or more tumor regions were chosen for TCR sequencing. Library creation used 5' RACE. Sequencing instrument: NextSeq 500. The TCR library protocol attached a unique molecular identifier to each TCR cDNA molecule to allow correction of PCR and sequencing errors. Per the source publication's procedure: TCR identification, UMI-based error correction and CDR3 extraction were all carried out with Decombinator tools. Expanded TCRs were defined as those above a frequency of 2 per 1,000, corresponding to the top 1% of the tumor frequency distribution. Rényi diversity was computed with the R vegan package after subsampling each repertoire 100 times to 5,000 TCRs. CDR3 similarity networks were constructed using string-kernel similarity of amino acid triplets, with links drawn between CDR3s whose pairwise similarity was above 0.82. TCRdb reprocessed the public reads (quality trimming at Q25 with fastp, clone calling with MiXCR) and kept in-frame beta chains. Each entry merges the rows of one CDR3 protein and shows their most common DNA and genes. The V and J calls follow TCRdb's processing rather than the paper's. In all, the sample holds about 92,000 distinct CDR3 sequences, and 9.5% to 15% of those were seen once. The ten biggest clones cover over 40% of the sample.

The specimen was PBMCs, collected at surgery. This TCR was sampled from a male donor with early-stage non-small cell lung cancer.

For the CDR3, the sequence is CASSLAGGTYEQYF. The DNA sequence is given as TGTGCCAGCAGTTTAGCGGGAGGGACCTACGAGCAGTACTTC. The rearranged segments are TRBV28 and TRBJ2-7; TRBD2 agrees with 9 junctional bases. Looking up the germline V gene yields CDR1 MDHEN and CDR2 SYDVKM. From the cysteine through the phenylalanine, the CDR3 covers 14 amino acids. Only the CDR3 region is kept as DNA, spanning 42 bases read in frame from base 1. The germline V end is reduced by 2 bases and the J end by 2 bases; junction bases left unmatched: 1.